Following are 17 T cell receptor beta chains from one sample sequenced in a study of blood T cell repertoires in COVID-19. Clones were read by immunoSEQ multiplex PCR, and TCRdb kept only the in-frame ones, dropping some. The sample records more than 95,000 clones, 75% to 90% being singletons. The sequenced sample consisted of peripheral blood. The receptors were sampled from a human donor in a cohort sampled during active or convalescent COVID-19.

This chain links TRBV19 with TRBJ1-5; possibly TRBD1 for D (5 bases). Trimming stripped 9 bases from V and 4 bases from J, with 13 bases between. The CDR3 consists of 13 residues. Germline V gene data show CDR1 as LNHDA and CDR2 as SQIVND (reference sequence). The CDR3 region has the DNA TGTGCCAGCTCAGGGCTCGGGAATCAGCCCCAGCATTTT. Its protein is CASSGLGNQPQHF.

This CDR3 reads CASSQAGSLNTEAFF. The CDR3 region has the DNA TGTGCCAGCAGCCAAGCCGGGTCCCTGAACACTGAAGCTTTCTTT. The rearrangement uses TRBV14 and TRBJ1-1; unclear D gene. Germline CDR1 is SGHDN and CDR2 is FVKESK. V lost 1 base to trimming and J lost 0 bases, with 9 bases between them. This CDR3 region has 15 residues. The full variable domain, its missing parts supplied by reference TRBV14 and TRBJ1-1, is EAGVTQFPSHSVIEKGQTVTLRCDPISGHDNLYWYRRVMGKEIKFLLHFVKESKQDESGMPNNRFLAERTGGTYSTLKVQPAELEDSGVYFCASSQAGSLNTEAFFGQGTRLTVV.

The V gene is TRBV11-3, the J gene TRBJ1-2; D call uncertain. This CDR3 comprises 13 residues. Germline-derived CDR1 and CDR2 are SGHNT and YENEEA. Trimming cost V 5 bases and J 7 bases, with 14 bases left between them. The CDR3 loop is CASSLKGRRGYTF. For the CDR3, the DNA is TGTGCCAGCAGCCTAAAAGGCAGGCGTGGCTACACCTTC.

The rearrangement joins TRBV19 to TRBJ1-4, with 7 bases lining up with TRBD1. V dropped 5 bases and J dropped 10; count of bases not matched to a gene: 4. Germline lookup yields CDR1 LNHDA and CDR2 SQIVND (reference sequence). This CDR3 comprises 12 residues. The CDR3 DNA sequence: TGTGCCAGTAGTGTGGGACAGCTAAAACTGTTTTTT. It codes for CASSVGQLKLFF.

This chain links TRBV5-1 with TRBJ1-1, with 8 bases fitting TRBD1. The V gene's germline CDR1 is SGHRS and CDR2 YFSETQ. The CDR3 extends over 15 amino acids. J gave up 4 bases and V 2 bases, and 7 bases lay outside the gene matches. The CDR3 coding sequence is TGCGCCAGCAGCTTCGCCCAGGGGGCAGGCACTGAAGCTTTCTTT. Translation: CASSFAQGAGTEAFF.

V usage is TRBV6-6 and J usage is TRBJ1-1; TRBD1 aligns across 8 bases. This CDR3 is built from 15 residues. V was pared by 4 bases and J by 7 bases, with 11 bases of the junction left unmatched. In germline, CDR1 is MNHNY, CDR2 SVGAGI (reference sequence). The CDR3, as DNA: TGTGCCAGCAGTTCTCAGGGGGCCCAACGTGGTGAAGCTTTCTTT. Protein sequence: CASSSQGAQRGEAFF.

The CDR3 sequence: CASSMTKRPNEKLFF. The CDR3 DNA reads TGTGCCAGTAGTATGACGAAGCGGCCTAATGAAAAACTGTTTTTT. The chain carries TRBV19 and TRBJ1-4; D gene unclear. The V and J ends lost 3 bases and 3 bases respectively, with 11 bases between them. Looked up from germline, CDR1 is LNHDA and CDR2 is SQIVND (reference sequence). The CDR3 length is 15 residues. Full variable domain (outside the CDR3, taken from reference TRBV19 and TRBJ1-4): DGGITQSPKYLFRKEGQNVTLSCEQNLNHDAMYWYRQDPGQGLRLIYYSQIVNDFQKGDIAEGYSVSREKKESFPLTVTSAQKNPTAFYLCASSMTKRPNEKLFFGSGTQLSVL.

V usage is TRBV4-1 and J usage is TRBJ2-5; TRBD2 aligns across 8 bases. The CDR3 consists of 17 residues. Germline-derived CDR1 and CDR2 are MGHRA and YSYEKL. Trimming at V came to 0 bases and at J to 4 bases, leaving 10 bases not matched to a gene. The CDR3 region has the DNA TGCGCCAGCAGCCAAGATCTCTTCGGGCTAGCGGGAGAGACCCAGTACTTC. Residues: CASSQDLFGLAGETQYF.

The genes are TRBV12-3 or TRBV12-4 and TRBJ1-5; TRBD1 is a possible D gene (6 bases). CDR3 size: 13 residues. Between the trimmed V and J ends, which lost 7 bases and 4 bases, there was a span of 11 bases. The CDR3 region has the DNA TGTGCCAGCAAGACAGGTACTAATCAGCCCCAGCATTTT. Protein product: CASKTGTNQPQHF.

V usage is TRBV5-8 and J usage is TRBJ2-7, with TRBD1 matching over 10 bases. This CDR3 has 14 amino acids. V lost 4 bases to trimming and J lost 5 bases; unmatched junction nucleotides: 6. Germline V gene lookup returns CDR1 SGHTS and CDR2 YDEGEE. The CDR3 nucleotides are TGTGCCAGCAGCCCGGGACAGGGGATTAACGAGCAGTACTTC. Encoded protein: CASSPGQGINEQYF.

This chain links TRBV3-1 (or the pseudogene TRBV3-2) with TRBJ1-3; the D gene is possibly TRBD1 (5 bases). Deletions cut 1 base from V and 0 bases from J, with 7 bases between. Germline CDR1 and CDR2: LGHDT and YNNKEL (reference sequence). The CDR3 length is 15 residues. The CDR3 DNA is TGTGCCAGCAGCCAAGGACAGAACTCTGGAAACACCATATATTTT. Its translation is CASSQGQNSGNTIYF.

This clone was recorded only once. The chain is built from TRBV20-1 and TRBJ2-5, with TRBD1 matching over 7 bases. CDR1 and CDR2 from the germline V gene are DFQATT and SNEGSKA (reference sequence). V lost 3 bases to trimming and J lost 5 bases; unmatched junction nucleotides: 3. This CDR3 spans 12 amino acids. The CDR3 bases are TGCAGTGCTAGTGACAGGGTGGAGACCCAGTACTTC. Translated: CSASDRVETQYF.

Here the CDR3 DNA reads TGTGCCAGCTCACAACGGACAGAATATGGCTACACCTTC. Translation gives CASSQRTEYGYTF. V is TRBV18 and J is TRBJ1-2; D perhaps matches TRBD1 (6 bases). The germline gives CDR1 KGHSH, CDR2 LQKENI. The CDR3 runs to 13 residues. Deletions cut 4 bases from V and 5 bases from J, with 11 bases between.

The chain couples TRBV4-1 to TRBJ2-3, with TRBD2 identical over 14 bases. The CDR3 has 15 residues. CDR1 is MGHRA and CDR2 is YSYEKL in the germline V gene. V trimming: 4 bases; J trimming: 9 bases; junction bases outside the gene matches: 6. The CDR3 coding sequence is TGCGCCAGCAGCCTAGGACTAGCGGGGGGATCGACGCAGTATTTT. It is translated as CASSLGLAGGSTQYF.

The genes are TRBV2 and TRBJ1-2; 9 bases map to TRBD1. Germline V gene lookup returns CDR1 SNHLY and CDR2 FYNNEI. The CDR3 consists of 15 residues. Unmatched junction bases numbered 11, after V lost 3 bases and J lost 9 bases. Written as DNA, the CDR3 is TGTGCCAGCAGTGAGCCCCGGGACAGGGTTTTTTGCTACACCTTC. This translates into CASSEPRDRVFCYTF.

The rearrangement joins TRBV7-9 to TRBJ2-7, with 8 bases lining up with TRBD2. CDR1 is SEHNR and CDR2 is FQNEAQ in the germline V gene (reference sequence). Trimming removed 0 bases from V and 3 bases from J; junction bases left unmatched: 1. The CDR3 covers 14 residues. The CDR3 bases are TGTGCCAGCAGCTTAGCCGGGGGGGACTACGAGCAGTACTTC. This codes for CASSLAGGDYEQYF.

This chain joins TRBV5-1 and TRBJ2-7, with 8 bases that match TRBD1. Germline values: CDR1 SGHRS, CDR2 YFSETQ. J lost 7 bases, V lost 8 bases, and 17 bases had no gene match. The CDR3 contains 15 residues. The CDR3 sequence: CASKIDTGGTWEQYF. The CDR3 coding sequence is TGCGCCAGTAAGATTGACACAGGGGGGACCTGGGAGCAGTACTTC.